The 8 T cell receptor beta chains below all came from one sample that was sequenced in a study of technical replicates of blood from a handful of donors. Profiled with immunoSEQ multiplex PCR; TCRdb holds only in-frame clones, not every one. The data show 79,000 or so clones, 96% seen once. Material for sequencing was T cells isolated from PBMCs. Source of these receptors: a human donor in good health.

The CDR3 reads CASSKVTPGQDLYSNQPQHF. The CDR3 DNA follows: TGTGCCAGCAGCAAAGTAACTCCGGGACAGGACCTTTATAGCAATCAGCCCCAGCATTTT. This rearrangement joins TRBV21-1 to TRBJ1-5; the table's D call of TRBD1 was not tested on the DNA. TRBV21-1 corresponds to a pseudogene. This CDR3 has 20 amino acids.

The chain has TRBV18 and TRBJ2-1; TRBD2 matches at 8 bases. J gave up 7 bases and V 3 bases, and 5 bases lay outside the gene matches. CDR3 length: 14 amino acids. Germline V CDR1 and CDR2: KGHSH, LQKENI. The CDR3 region has the DNA TGTGCCAGCTCACCCCTTACGGGGGGGAATGAGCAGTTCTTC. Translated, it gives CASSPLTGGNEQFF. The variable domain in full, completed from reference TRBV18 and TRBJ2-1, reads NAGVMQNPRHLVRRRGQEARLRCSPMKGHSHVYWYRQLPEEGLKFMVYLQKENIIDESGMPKERFSAEFPKEGPSILRIQQVVRGDSAAYFCASSPLTGGNEQFFGPGTRLTVL.

This chain connects TRBV7-3 to TRBJ1-1; no clear D gene. Deletions cut 5 bases from V and 1 base from J, with 8 bases between. This CDR3 has 13 amino acids. Germline CDR1 SGHTA, CDR2 FQGTGA. As DNA, the CDR3 is TGTGCCAGCAGCGCCCTCAGGAACACTGAAGCTTTCTTT. This encodes CASSALRNTEAFF.

The chain employs TRBV5-1 and TRBJ2-5, with TRBD2 matching over 11 bases. The V segment lost 4 bases and the J segment 1 base; nucleotides outside the gene matches: 0. This CDR3 comprises 14 residues. CDR1 is SGHRS, CDR2 YFSETQ, per germline. DNA of the CDR3: TGCGCCAGCAGCGGGACTAGCGGCCAAGAGACCCAGTACTTC. Translating it yields CASSGTSGQETQYF.

The rearrangement uses TRBV14 and TRBJ2-7, with unresolved D. Trimming stripped 4 bases from V and 0 bases from J, with 10 bases between. Germline-derived CDR1 and CDR2 are SGHDN and FVKESK. The CDR3 consists of 14 residues. CDR3 DNA: TGTGCCAGCAGCCGATACATCTCCTCCTACGAGCAGTACTTC. Its translation: CASSRYISSYEQYF.

The CDR3 nucleotides are TGTGCCAGCAGCGTAGAATTGGGGGGGTCAGGCATTCAGTACTTC. It codes for CASSVELGGSGIQYF. This chain links TRBV9 with TRBJ2-4; 7 bases agree with TRBD2. The CDR3 extends over 15 amino acids. V lost 0 bases, J lost 9 bases, and 9 bases stayed unmatched. Germline lookup yields CDR1 SGDLS and CDR2 YYNGEE.

This chain links TRBV5-6 with TRBJ1-1; 7 positions match TRBD1. Germline CDR1 is SGHDT and CDR2 is YYEEEE. V shed 4 bases and J 1 base; nucleotides not matched to a gene: 10. The CDR3 runs to 16 residues. CDR3: CASSLERGQRNTEAFF. In DNA, the CDR3 is TGTGCCAGCAGCCTCGAAAGGGGGCAGAGGAACACTGAAGCTTTCTTT.

The chain employs TRBV29-1 and TRBJ1-2; D gene uncertain. Trimming left V 6 bases short and J 5 bases short, with 4 bases between. Germline CDR1 SQVTM, CDR2 ANQGSEA. The CDR3 contains 9 residues. CDR3 loop: CSVGYGYTF. DNA of the CDR3: TGCAGCGTCGGTTATGGCTACACCTTC. Combining the CDR3 with reference TRBV29-1 and TRBJ1-2 gives the whole variable domain SAVISQKPSRDICQRGTSLTIQCQVDSQVTMMFWYRQQPGQSLTLIATANQGSEATYESGFVIDKFPISRPNLTFSTLTVSNMSPEDSSIYLCSVGYGYTFGSGTRLTVV.